Listed below are T cell receptor beta chains from one sample, sequenced in a study of T cell repertoires in cytomegalovirus infection. TCRdb analysed the reads with MiXCR anew, one entry per CDR3 protein. The sample carries some 940,000 distinct CDR3 sequences, less than 40% recorded once. The antigens these receptors bind are not known. Sequences were derived from cultured CD8+ T cells from PBMCs, sampled from culture after CMV antigen stimulation. All receptors derive from a human donor in good health (CMV status not recorded). Some clones in this sample may be carry-over from other donors' samples. Both conserved end residues are part of each CDR3. The D gene is left open where the match is weak. The size of a clone is reported for some rows only, either as once, few or many, or as a class for expanded clones.

size: many; J: TRBJ2-2; D: NA; V: TRBV7-8; CDR3: CASSLYVTGGAANTGELFF; DNA: TGTGCCAGCAGCTTGTACGTGACAGGAGGAGCCGCGAACACCGGGGAGCTGTTTTTT
size: NA; J: TRBJ1-3; D: TRBD1; V: TRBV28; CDR3: CASTTEGTGYRETGNTIYF; DNA: TGTGCCAGCACCACGGAGGGGACAGGGTACCGCGAGACTGGAAACACCATATATTTT
size: NA; J: TRBJ2-3; D: NA; V: TRBV12-3/TRBV12-4; CDR3: CASINETSTDTQYF; DNA: TGTGCCAGCATCAACGAGACAAGCACAGATACGCAGTATTTT
size: once; J: TRBJ2-1; D: NA; V: TRBV20-1; CDR3: CSAGYRVGHEQFF; DNA: TGCAGTGCCGGTTACAGGGTTGGGCATGAGCAGTTCTTC
size: NA; J: TRBJ1-2; D: NA; V: TRBV12-3/TRBV12-4; CDR3: CASSSEQGGEGRGYTF; DNA: TGTGCCAGCAGTTCCGAACAGGGCGGGGAAGGAAGGGGCTACACCTTC
size: NA; J: TRBJ1-1; D: NA; V: TRBV7-4; CDR3: CASSLWDLGTEAFF; DNA: TGTGCCAGCAGCTTATGGGATTTGGGCACTGAAGCTTTCTTT
size: NA; J: TRBJ1-1; D: NA; V: TRBV9; CDR3: CASSGMGSLTEAFF; DNA: TGTGCCAGCAGCGGAATGGGGAGCCTCACTGAAGCTTTCTTT
size: few; J: TRBJ2-1; D: NA; V: TRBV27; CDR3: CASSGLFYNEQFF; DNA: TGTGCCAGCTCGGGACTTTTCTACAATGAGCAGTTCTTC
size: few; J: TRBJ2-3; D: NA; V: TRBV7-6; CDR3: CASSSRGGGITDTQYF; DNA: TGTGCCAGCAGCTCCCGGGGCGGGGGCATAACAGATACGCAGTATTTT
size: few; J: TRBJ1-5; D: NA; V: TRBV2; CDR3: CASSTLGQGEGYSNQPQHF; DNA: TGTGCCAGCAGTACCCTAGGCCAGGGAGAGGGGTATAGCAATCAGCCCCAGCATTTT
size: NA; J: TRBJ1-1; D: NA; V: TRBV11-3; CDR3: CASSPDRYTEAFF; DNA: TGTGCCAGCAGCCCCGACAGATACACTGAAGCTTTCTTT
size: NA; J: TRBJ1-2; D: NA; V: TRBV12-3/TRBV12-4; CDR3: CASNTTGGAAGYTF; DNA: TGTGCCAGCAATACGACCGGGGGCGCAGCGGGCTACACCTTC
size: few; J: TRBJ2-2; D: TRBD2; V: TRBV5-4; CDR3: CASSRSGTTGELFF; DNA: TGTGCCAGCAGCCGGAGCGGGACCACCGGGGAGCTGTTTTTT
size: NA; J: TRBJ2-5; D: TRBD1; V: TRBV13; CDR3: CASSLRDRQETQYF; DNA: TGTGCCAGCAGCCTCCGGGACAGACAAGAGACCCAGTACTTC
size: NA; J: TRBJ2-5; D: NA; V: TRBV4-2; CDR3: CASSQDPGQMEETQYF; DNA: TGTGCCAGCAGCCAAGATCCCGGACAGATGGAAGAGACCCAGTACTTC
size: NA; J: TRBJ1-1; D: NA; V: TRBV4-3; CDR3: CASSQSGEIEAFF; DNA: TGCGCCAGCAGCCAGTCAGGGGAGATTGAAGCTTTCTTT
size: NA; J: TRBJ2-5; D: NA; V: TRBV5-4; CDR3: CASSHEGFQETQYF; DNA: TGTGCCAGCAGCCACGAGGGTTTCCAAGAGACCCAGTACTTC
size: NA; J: TRBJ2-3; D: TRBD2; V: TRBV4-3; CDR3: CASSQDGRDTDTQYF; DNA: TGCGCCAGCAGCCAAGATGGGAGGGACACAGATACGCAGTATTTT
size: NA; J: TRBJ1-2; D: NA; V: TRBV4-1; CDR3: CASSQHRDLGYGYTF; DNA: TGCGCCAGCAGCCAACACAGGGATTTAGGCTATGGCTACACCTTC
size: many; J: TRBJ1-1; D: NA; V: TRBV9; CDR3: CASSPAEAFF; DNA: TGTGCCAGCAGCCCGGCTGAAGCTTTCTTT
size: few; J: TRBJ2-7; D: NA; V: TRBV7-2; CDR3: CASSLAPARDFHEQYF; DNA: TGTGCCAGCAGCTTAGCCCCCGCTAGAGACTTCCACGAGCAGTACTTC
size: NA; J: TRBJ1-2; D: TRBD1; V: TRBV4-1; CDR3: CASSQTGEWANGYTF; DNA: TGCGCCAGCAGCCAGACAGGGGAATGGGCCAATGGCTACACCTTC
size: once; J: TRBJ1-6; D: TRBD1; V: TRBV9; CDR3: CASNSGTGISPLHF; DNA: TGTGCCAGCAACTCAGGGACAGGGATTTCACCCCTCCACTTT
size: medium-sized; J: TRBJ2-1; D: TRBD2; V: TRBV11-2; CDR3: CASSFLAGYNEQFF; DNA: TGTGCCAGCAGCTTCCTAGCGGGGTACAATGAGCAGTTCTTC
size: NA; J: TRBJ1-2; D: NA; V: TRBV19; CDR3: CASRRPATNYGYTF; DNA: TGTGCCAGTAGAAGGCCAGCTACTAACTATGGCTACACCTTC
size: NA; J: TRBJ1-1; D: NA; V: TRBV12-5; CDR3: CASGLEGVGTEAFF; DNA: TGTGCTAGTGGTTTGGAAGGGGTGGGAACTGAAGCTTTCTTT
size: many; J: TRBJ2-1; D: TRBD2; V: TRBV7-2; CDR3: CASSFWAGAYNEQFF; DNA: TGTGCCAGCAGCTTTTGGGCGGGGGCCTACAATGAGCAGTTCTTC
size: NA; J: TRBJ1-2; D: TRBD1; V: TRBV9; CDR3: CASSGRDRGHYGYTF; DNA: TGTGCCAGCAGCGGACGGGACAGGGGGCACTATGGCTACACCTTC
size: NA; J: TRBJ2-7; D: NA; V: TRBV23-1; CDR3: CASSQPRTVPTSSEQYF; DNA: TGCGCCAGCAGTCAACCCCGGACAGTACCTACTTCTTCCGAGCAGTACTTC
size: many; J: TRBJ1-1; D: NA; V: TRBV4-1; CDR3: CASSQVLVRTPEAFF; DNA: TGCGCCAGCAGCCAAGTCTTGGTAAGAACACCTGAAGCTTTCTTT
size: NA; J: TRBJ2-3; D: TRBD2; V: TRBV6-2/TRBV6-3; CDR3: CASSSSGLAWVDTQYF; DNA: TGTGCCAGCAGTTCTAGCGGACTAGCCTGGGTAGATACGCAGTATTTT
size: few; J: TRBJ2-2; D: NA; V: TRBV12-3/TRBV12-4; CDR3: CASSLRGFGTGELFF; DNA: TGTGCCAGCAGTTTACGAGGGTTTGGGACCGGGGAGCTGTTTTTT
size: few; J: TRBJ2-3; D: TRBD2; V: TRBV7-9; CDR3: CASSTMTSGYTDTQYF; DNA: TGTGCCAGCAGCACGATGACTAGCGGGTACACAGATACGCAGTATTTT
size: NA; J: TRBJ1-2; D: TRBD1; V: TRBV20-1; CDR3: CSARDWGTALWGNYGYTF; DNA: TGCAGTGCTAGAGATTGGGGGACAGCTCTCTGGGGTAACTATGGCTACACCTTC
size: NA; J: TRBJ2-3; D: NA; V: TRBV7-9; CDR3: CASGKDDSSTDTQYF; DNA: TGTGCCAGCGGAAAGGATGATTCTTCCACAGATACGCAGTATTTT
size: many; J: TRBJ1-1; D: TRBD1; V: TRBV7-6; CDR3: CASSLGTGANTEAFF; DNA: TGTGCCAGCAGCTTAGGGACAGGGGCGAACACTGAAGCTTTCTTT
size: NA; J: TRBJ2-5; D: NA; V: TRBV6-8; CDR3: CASSPTAWGQETQYF; DNA: TGTGCCAGCAGTCCCACTGCCTGGGGCCAAGAGACCCAGTACTTC
size: NA; J: TRBJ2-3; D: NA; V: TRBV6-6; CDR3: CASSEFLDAQYF; DNA: TGTGCCAGCAGTGAGTTTCTAGATGCGCAGTATTTT
size: NA; J: TRBJ2-7; D: TRBD2; V: TRBV29-1; CDR3: CSVEDPASGGLYEQYF; DNA: TGCAGCGTTGAAGATCCAGCAAGCGGGGGGCTCTACGAGCAGTACTTC
size: few; J: TRBJ2-7; D: NA; V: TRBV24-1; CDR3: CATPGAPSYEQYF; DNA: TGTGCCACTCCTGGAGCGCCGTCCTACGAGCAGTACTTC
size: NA; J: TRBJ1-2; D: TRBD1; V: TRBV19; CDR3: CASSGQGTLLYGYTF; DNA: TGTGCCAGTAGCGGACAGGGAACCCTACTCTATGGCTACACCTTC
size: NA; J: TRBJ1-4; D: NA; V: TRBV10-2; CDR3: CASSESLGGVGEKLFF; DNA: TGCGCCAGCAGTGAGTCGCTGGGGGGAGTTGGTGAAAAACTGTTTTTT